Reported below is one T cell receptor beta chain. The CDR3 contains 15 residues. Germline values: CDR1 SGHDN, CDR2 FVKESK. Trimming removed 4 bases from V and 0 bases from J, with 13 bases in between. This sample was included in a study of chemoradiotherapy in HPV16-positive cancers. The data were produced by immunoSEQ multiplex PCR, yet TCRdb's version contains in-frame clones alone and is incomplete. In the table there are 9,500 to 15,000 clones, less than 90% of which are singletons. The sample consisted of blood, taken from a patient who underwent chemoradiotherapy. J is TRBJ2-7 and V is TRBV14, with TRBD2 as a possible D gene (6 bases). The receptor's source is a human donor with HPV-associated anogenital cancer. This chain's CDR3 is CASSRSGESSYEQYF. In DNA, the CDR3 is TGTGCCAGCAGCCGTTCGGGGGAAAGCTCCTACGAGCAGTACTTC.